The next 10 T cell receptor beta chains were all read from a single sample in a study of shared clonotypes between healthy human individuals (dated by TCRdb to the early 2020s). Library method: the immunoSEQ multiplex PCR assay. TCRdb provides this immuneACCESS table in a form limited to in-frame rearrangements. Some clones are lacking; in checked studies, under half of them reflect an unresolved V gene, and why the rest are absent is not known. The sample data list approximately 500,000 clones, and 79% of these were observed just once. Together, the top ten hold roughly 13% of the sample. The sample consisted of PBMCs. These receptors were taken from a woman in her forties in good health. Some clones in this sample may be carry-over from other donors' samples.

The table lists this clone with a count of one. The gene calls are TRBV7-9 and TRBJ2-1; TRBD1 is a possible D gene (6 bases). Per the germline V gene, CDR1 is SEHNR and CDR2 is FQNEAQ (reference sequence). The CDR3 has 15 residues. Trimming cost V 3 bases and J 10 bases, with 19 bases left between them. As DNA, the CDR3 is TGTGCCAGCAGCTTTAGTGGGCAGGGGCAGGGCGAGCAGTTCTTC. Translation gives CASSFSGQGQGEQFF.

The rearrangement uses TRBV13 and TRBJ1-5; D gene uncertain. Germline V gene data show CDR1 as PRHDT and CDR2 as FYEKMQ (reference sequence). V was pared by 2 bases and J by 1 base, with 6 bases between. The CDR3 length is 14 residues. The CDR3 protein is CASSLSRSNQPQHF. CDR3 in DNA: TGTGCCAGCAGCTTATCCAGAAGCAATCAGCCCCAGCATTTT. The full variable domain, in which reference TRBV13 and TRBJ1-5 provide the parts outside the CDR3, is AAGVIQSPRHLIKEKRETATLKCYPIPRHDTVYWYQQGPGQDPQFLISFYEKMQSDKGSIPDRFSAQQFSDYHSELNMSSLELGDSALYFCASSLSRSNQPQHFGDGTRLSIL.

The V and J genes are TRBV18 and TRBJ2-7; 14 nucleotides line up with TRBD2. The CDR3 contains 15 residues. V dropped 3 bases and J dropped 3; count of bases not matched to a gene: 1. Germline loops: CDR1 KGHSH, CDR2 LQKENI. The chain's CDR3 is CASSPGTSGSYEQYF. The DNA for the CDR3 is TGTGCCAGCTCACCCGGGACTAGCGGGAGCTACGAGCAGTACTTC.

This clone was seen just once. The chain uses TRBV10-2 and TRBJ1-6, with D perhaps matching TRBD1 (5 bases). Germline CDR1 is WSHSY and CDR2 is SAAADI. V was clipped by 3 bases and J by 3 bases, with 9 bases between them. The CDR3 is 15 amino acids. CDR3 nucleotides: TGCGCCAGCAGTGACAAGGGACTCTATAATTCACCCCTCCACTTT. Amino acid sequence: CASSDKGLYNSPLHF.

This clone appeared once. This chain connects TRBV2 to TRBJ1-5; a possible D gene is TRBD1 (5 bases). The CDR3 is made up of 15 amino acids. Trimming took 6 bases from V and 4 from J, leaving 16 bases between them. Germline V CDR1 and CDR2: SNHLY, FYNNEI. Written as DNA, the CDR3 is TGTGCCAGCAGGGACCTGAATCAGGGAAATCAGCCCCAGCATTTT. Translating gives CASRDLNQGNQPQHF. Filled out from reference TRBV2 and TRBJ1-5, the complete variable domain reads EPEVTQTPSHQVTQMGQEVILRCVPISNHLYFYWYRQILGQKVEFLVSFYNNEISEKSEIFDDQFSVERPDGSNFTLKIRSTKLEDSAMYFCASRDLNQGNQPQHFGDGTRLSIL.

The chain combines TRBV10-1 with TRBJ2-7; D gene uncertain. This CDR3 is 12 amino acids long. Trimming pared 7 bases from V and 2 bases from J, leaving 9 bases between. CDR1 and CDR2 from the germline V gene are WNHNN and SYGVQD (reference sequence). For the CDR3, the DNA is TGCGCCAGCAAGGTGGGGACCTACGAGCAGTACTTC. Translated, it gives CASKVGTYEQYF.

The chain recombines TRBV4-1 with TRBJ1-2; possibly TRBD1 for D (5 bases). V lost 4 bases and J 5 bases, leaving 26 bases between the germline ends. This CDR3 contains 18 residues. Germline V CDR1 and CDR2: MGHRA, YSYEKL. CDR3 region: CASSLGPGIELTGYGYTF. DNA of the CDR3: TGCGCCAGCAGCCTTGGTCCAGGGATCGAATTAACCGGGTATGGCTACACCTTC.

This clone was detected ten times or more. This chain links TRBV19 with TRBJ1-1; weak D call: TRBD1 (5 bases). The V gene's germline CDR1 is LNHDA and CDR2 SQIVND (reference sequence). Trimming pared 10 bases from V and 1 base from J, leaving 16 bases between. This CDR3 spans 14 amino acids. CDR3 DNA sequence: TGTGCCACCACGTCAGGGCAACAGAACACTGAAGCTTTCTTT. This codes for CATTSGQQNTEAFF.

The rearrangement joins TRBV28 to TRBJ2-1, with 7 bases lining up with TRBD2. The trim removed 2 bases at V and 4 bases at J, leaving 2 bases unmatched. Germline CDR1 reads MDHEN; CDR2 reads SYDVKM. The CDR3 extends over 14 amino acids. In DNA, the CDR3 is TGTGCCAGCAGTTTAGGCGGGAGATACAATGAGCAGTTCTTC. It translates to CASSLGGRYNEQFF.

At least ten counts were recorded for this clone. The chain has TRBV19 and TRBJ2-1, with TRBD2 identical over 7 bases. The CDR3 has 14 amino acids. Trimming took 10 bases from V and 9 from J; bases not matched to a gene: 15. Germline V gives CDR1 LNHDA, CDR2 SQIVND (reference sequence). The CDR3 DNA reads as TGTGCCACCCGCGATGGGGGAGGGCCAGGTGAGCAGTTCTTC. Residues: CATRDGGGPGEQFF.